Each of the 5 T cell receptor beta chains below was sequenced from the same sample in a study of PD-1 blockade in classical Hodgkin lymphoma. The protocol was immunoSEQ multiplex PCR, while the TCRdb copy is restricted to in-frame clones and leaves out a portion. Among tens of thousands of clones listed, about two thirds were seen once. Following autologous stem cell transplantation, relapse occurred in every patient, and exposure to brentuximab vedotin varied. Material: peripheral blood mononuclear cells (PBMCs), obtained at baseline. Receptor source: a human donor with classical Hodgkin lymphoma.

The chain is built from TRBV19 and TRBJ2-3; 7 nucleotides align to TRBD2. The CDR3 runs to 12 residues. Germline CDR1 reads LNHDA; CDR2 reads SQIVND (reference sequence). Losses at the gene ends were 4 bases for V and 9 bases for J; bases not matched to a gene: 4. CDR3 nucleotides: TGTGCCAGTAGTACCCTTAGCGGGACGCAGTATTTT. It yields the protein CASSTLSGTQYF.

The V and J genes are TRBV28 and TRBJ1-5; D remains unclear. Trimming shortened V by 3 bases and J by 0 bases, and 12 bases separated the two germline ends. This CDR3 region has 16 residues. Germline CDR1 reads MDHEN; CDR2 reads SYDVKM. The CDR3 spells CASSFSSIYSNQPQHF. In DNA form, the CDR3 reads TGTGCCAGCAGTTTCTCCAGTATCTATAGCAATCAGCCCCAGCATTTT.

The chain joins TRBV10-2 to TRBJ2-1; D remains unclear. Germline lookup yields CDR1 WSHSY and CDR2 SAAADI. The CDR3 runs 11 residues. V dropped 6 bases and J dropped 3 bases, with 3 bases sitting between them. The CDR3 here is CASRVYNEQFF. CDR3 DNA sequence: TGCGCCAGCAGAGTCTACAATGAGCAGTTCTTC.

The rearrangement uses TRBV28 and TRBJ1-2, with TRBD1 matching 7 bases. The V gene's germline CDR1 is MDHEN and CDR2 SYDVKM. The CDR3 has 16 amino acids. The junction had 8 bases not matched to a gene; V was cut back by 2 bases and J by 2 bases. The CDR3 spells CASSLRLGGRNYGYTF. CDR3 coding DNA: TGTGCCAGCAGTTTACGACTAGGGGGCAGGAACTATGGCTACACCTTC.

J is TRBJ2-1 and V is TRBV9, with a possible D match to TRBD2 (5 bases). Germline lookup yields CDR1 SGDLS and CDR2 YYNGEE. CDR3 size: 16 residues. Trimming took off 4 bases at V and 6 bases at J, with 20 bases between the two ends. CDR3 sequence (DNA): TGTGCCAGCAGCCCCCCCTGGGGAGCTGCCTCCAATGAGCAGTTCTTC. Encoded protein: CASSPPWGAASNEQFF.